One sample yielded the 12 T cell receptor beta chains listed below, sequenced in a study of T cells in Graves' hyperthyroidism and ophthalmopathy. Amplified TCR beta CDR3 regions derived from RNA transcripts. The TCR CDR3 was amplified in a first-round RT-PCR using the HTBI primer set. TCRdb reprocessed the multiplex PCR reads with MiXCR, giving one entry per CDR3 protein. The sample lists some 650,000 distinct CDR3 sequences, roughly 15% occurring once. Sequencing was done on a sample of blood. These receptors were taken from a woman aged 40 to 49 with Graves' ophthalmopathy.

To note about this clonotype: This sequence may be a read error, since a much larger clone differs from it by one base. The CDR3 does not close with the conserved phenylalanine or tryptophan, likely indicating a read error. The rearrangement joins TRBV20-1 to TRBJ2-5; no firm D call. Trimming cost V 2 bases and J 2 bases, with 3 bases left between them. CDR1 and CDR2 from the germline V gene are DFQATT and SNEGSKA (reference sequence). CDR3 size: 11 residues. This CDR3 is CSARLQETQYS. The CDR3 coding sequence is TGCAGTGCTAGACTACAAGAGACCCAGTACTCC.

The chain uses TRBV10-2 and TRBJ2-1, with 8 bases fitting TRBD2. The ends lost 2 bases at V and 5 bases at J; junction bases unmatched: 5. The germline V gene has CDR1 WSHSY and CDR2 SAAADI. The CDR3 has 15 amino acids. The DNA of the CDR3 is TGCGCCAGCAGTGAGACTAGCGGATCACACAATGAGCAGTTCTTC. This translates into CASSETSGSHNEQFF.

This clonotype was seen many times. The J gene is TRBJ2-7, the V gene TRBV20-1; D ambiguous. Trimming stripped 7 bases from V and 1 base from J, with 8 bases between. This CDR3 region has 11 residues. CDR1 is DFQATT, CDR2 SNEGSKA, per germline (reference sequence). CDR3 in amino acids: CSGTQSYEQYF. DNA for the CDR3: TGCAGTGGTACACAATCCTACGAGCAGTACTTC.

This clonotype has a count of ten or more. V usage is TRBV6-2 or TRBV6-3 and J usage is TRBJ1-5, with 8 bases that match TRBD1. The CDR3 sequence is 15 residues long. Germline V gene data show CDR1 as MNHEY and CDR2 as SVGEGT. J was trimmed by 2 bases and V by 2 bases; bases with no gene match: 2. The DNA for the CDR3 is TGTGCCAGCAGTTACACAGGGGGAGGCAATCAGCCCCAGCATTTT. This translates into CASSYTGGGNQPQHF.

The chain uses TRBV2 and TRBJ2-2; D unclear. The CDR3 consists of 13 residues. Germline V gene lookup returns CDR1 SNHLY and CDR2 FYNNEI. The germline V and J ends were trimmed by 6 bases and 1 base, with 6 bases remaining between them. The CDR3 bases are TGTGCCAGCAGACCCCTGAACACCGGGGAGCTGTTTTTT. The encoded protein is CASRPLNTGELFF. The variable domain in full, completed from reference TRBV2 and TRBJ2-2, reads EPEVTQTPSHQVTQMGQEVILRCVPISNHLYFYWYRQILGQKVEFLVSFYNNEISEKSEIFDDQFSVERPDGSNFTLKIRSTKLEDSAMYFCASRPLNTGELFFGEGSRLTVL.

This clonotype was picked up a small number of times. This chain links TRBV20-1 with TRBJ2-5; maybe TRBD1 (7 bases). The CDR3 is 13 amino acids. V shed 6 bases and J shed 5 bases, with 16 bases lying between them. The germline V gene encodes CDR1 DFQATT and CDR2 SNEGSKA (reference sequence). The chain's CDR3 is CSASDRAGETQYF. CDR3 nucleotides: TGCAGTGCCTCCGACAGGGCGGGGGAGACCCAGTACTTC.

This clonotype was found a few times. This chain connects TRBV5-1 to TRBJ1-4, with 10 bases fitting TRBD1. Looked up from germline, CDR1 is SGHRS and CDR2 is YFSETQ. The trim removed 0 bases at V and 10 bases at J, leaving 6 bases unmatched. CDR3 length: 15 residues. Here the CDR3 DNA reads TGCGCCAGCAGCTTGGGGGGGACAGGGGATCGAAAACTGTTTTTT. Protein sequence: CASSLGGTGDRKLFF.

J is TRBJ2-5 and V is TRBV9, with 12 nucleotides matching TRBD1. Germline CDR1 SGDLS, CDR2 YYNGEE. The J segment lost 4 bases and the V segment lost 4 bases, leaving 8 bases of the junction unmatched. The CDR3 covers 16 residues. The CDR3 sequence is CASSTSGTGGGETQYF. For the CDR3, the DNA is TGTGCCAGCAGCACCTCCGGGACAGGGGGCGGAGAGACCCAGTACTTC.

Many counts were recorded for this clonotype. The genes are TRBV6-1 and TRBJ2-4, with D possibly being TRBD2 (5 bases). Trimming stripped 5 bases from V and 1 base from J, with 15 bases between. Germline assignment: CDR1 MNHNS and CDR2 SASEGT. CDR3 length equals 16 residues. Here the CDR3 reads CASSKEPGNAKNIQYF. The CDR3 DNA sequence: TGTGCCAGCAGTAAAGAACCCGGGAACGCCAAAAACATTCAGTACTTC.

This chain connects TRBV12-3 or TRBV12-4 to TRBJ2-7; D is unresolved. This CDR3 is 15 amino acids long. The germline V and J ends were trimmed by 3 bases and 6 bases, with 18 bases remaining between them. The CDR3, as DNA: TGTGCCAGCAGTTTCGGCGGTGCCTTGGGGTCCGAGCAGTACTTC. This codes for CASSFGGALGSEQYF.

This clonotype showed up many times. The chain recombines TRBV5-1 with TRBJ2-1; 15 nucleotides align to TRBD2. The junction had 5 bases not matched to a gene; V was cut back by 7 bases and J by 9 bases. CDR1 is SGHRS, CDR2 YFSETQ, per germline. The CDR3 contains 14 residues. DNA for the CDR3: TGCGCCAGCCGGACTAGCGGGAGGGCCCCTGAGCAGTTCTTC. It specifies CASRTSGRAPEQFF.

Remarks on this clonotype: A much more abundant neighbour one base away suggests this may be a read error. The V call is TRBV6-1, the J call TRBJ2-1; 7 bases are a match to TRBD1. The germline gives CDR1 MNHNS, CDR2 SASEGT. CDR3 length: 14 amino acids. V gave up 2 bases and J gave up 12 bases; unmatched junction bases: 10. The CDR3 nucleotides read TGTGCCAGCAGTGAAAATATGGGTTCAGGGGGGCAGTTCTTC. Protein: CASSENMGSGGQFF.